This paragraph reports one T cell receptor (beta chain). The sample comes from a study of blood T cell repertoires in COVID-19. Whole-study context: Spain, Italy and the United States supplied samples that represented acute and convalescent COVID-19. PBMCs, B-cell-depleted T cells, or T cells were the source of the cDNA or gDNA that made up the material.

As processed by the authors: For nucleated cells, counts were estimated from reference gene primer amplification. Profiled with immunoSEQ multiplex PCR; TCRdb holds only in-frame clones, not every one. That table furnishes V, J and clone size, whereas the DNA furnished D and trimming. The sample has 250,000 or so clones, 82% seen once. V lost 2 bases to trimming and J lost 3 bases, with 11 bases between them. The CDR3 loop spans 14 amino acids. Germline V gene lookup returns CDR1 SGHTA and CDR2 FQGNSA. This chain uses TRBV7-2 with TRBJ2-7; D ambiguous. The sequenced sample consisted of peripheral blood. The receptor comes from a woman aged 65 to 85 with acute or convalescent COVID-19. Here the CDR3 reads CASSLSTAIYEQYF. For the CDR3, the DNA is TGTGCCAGCAGCTTATCCACAGCCATCTACGAGCAGTACTTC.